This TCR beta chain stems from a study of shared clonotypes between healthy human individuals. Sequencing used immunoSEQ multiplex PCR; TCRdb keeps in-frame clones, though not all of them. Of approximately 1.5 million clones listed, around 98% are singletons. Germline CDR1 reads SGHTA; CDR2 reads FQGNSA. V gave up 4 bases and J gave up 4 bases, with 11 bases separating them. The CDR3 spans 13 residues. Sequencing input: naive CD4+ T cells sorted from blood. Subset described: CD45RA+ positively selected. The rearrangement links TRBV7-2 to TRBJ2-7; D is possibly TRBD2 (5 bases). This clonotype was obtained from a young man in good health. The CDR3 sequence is CASSSGLIYEQYF. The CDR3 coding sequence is TGTGCCAGCAGCTCCGGACTTATATACGAGCAGTACTTC.